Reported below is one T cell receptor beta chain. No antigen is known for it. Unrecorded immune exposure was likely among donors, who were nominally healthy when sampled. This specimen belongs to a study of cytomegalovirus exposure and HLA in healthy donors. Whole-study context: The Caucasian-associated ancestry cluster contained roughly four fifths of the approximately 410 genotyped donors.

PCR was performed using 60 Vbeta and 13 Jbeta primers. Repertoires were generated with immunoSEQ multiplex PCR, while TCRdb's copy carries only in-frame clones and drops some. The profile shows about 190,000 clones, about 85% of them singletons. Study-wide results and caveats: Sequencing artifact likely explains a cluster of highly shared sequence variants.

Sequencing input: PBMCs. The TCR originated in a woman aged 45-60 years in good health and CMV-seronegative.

CDR3 sequence reads: CASSWRGTYEQYF. CDR3 coding DNA: TGTGCCAGCAGTTGGCGGGGGACCTACGAGCAGTACTTC. The V gene is TRBV28, the J gene TRBJ2-7, with TRBD2 identical over 7 bases. The V and J ends lost 4 bases and 2 bases, in that order; junction bases with no gene match: 2. This CDR3 comprises 13 residues. The germline V gene has CDR1 MDHEN and CDR2 SYDVKM.